This TCR beta chain was identified in a study of T-cell reconstitution after alpha-beta-depleted transplantation in children. A few counts support this clonotype. Unique molecular identifiers were incorporated into the prepared TCRbeta library. TCRdb re-called the PCR reads with MiXCR, one entry per CDR3 protein. The data show 400,000 to 500,000 distinct CDR3 sequences, approximately 11% seen once. Germline CDR1 reads LNHDA; CDR2 reads SQIVND (reference sequence). The CDR3 has 17 residues. V trimming: 1 base; J trimming: 2 bases; junction bases outside the gene matches: 6. V and J are TRBV19 and TRBJ1-5, with 9 bases matching TRBD1. The specimen was PBMCs from the stem cell graft donor, collected from the stem cell graft. This TCR derives from a human donor who donated a stem cell graft to a child with acute myeloid leukemia. The CDR3 loop is CASSIGTGAGGNQPQHF. The CDR3 nucleotides read TGTGCCAGTAGTATAGGGACAGGGGCTGGGGGCAATCAGCCCCAGCATTTT.